A selection of T cell receptor beta chains follows, all from one sample in a study of blood T cell repertoires in COVID-19. Generated by immunoSEQ multiplex PCR, the TCRdb table keeps only in-frame clones and is missing some. The sample contains some 200,000 clones, 70% to 85% of which appear only once. Input material: peripheral blood. Receptors originate from a man aged 45-65 years with active or convalescent COVID-19. Both conserved end residues are part of each CDR3. A D gene is named only where the DNA matches it firmly. Clone size is not always given. Where it is, it says once, few, many or a class for expanded clones.

v_call	d_call	j_call	clone_size	cdr3_aa	cdr3_nt
TRBV4-3	TRBD1	TRBJ1-2	.	CASSPDRDFYGYTF	TGCGCCAGCAGCCCGGACAGGGACTTCTATGGCTACACCTTC
TRBV9	TRBD1	TRBJ1-3	.	CASSVRQGNSGNTIYF	TGTGCCAGCAGCGTCAGACAGGGCAACTCTGGAAACACCATATATTTT
TRBV28	.	TRBJ1-2	once	CASKGPGTNYGYTF	TGTGCCAGCAAAGGCCCGGGAACTAACTATGGCTACACCTTC
TRBV6-2/TRBV6-3	TRBD2	TRBJ2-7	.	CASSYPGRAYEQYF	TGTGCCAGCAGTTACCCCGGGAGGGCCTACGAGCAGTACTTC
TRBV20-1	TRBD1	TRBJ1-4	.	CSARDRTGEFF	TGCAGTGCTAGGGATCGGACAGGGGAATTTTTT
TRBV18	.	TRBJ1-4	few	CASSPERTQAFATNEKLFF	TGTGCCAGCTCACCCGAGAGAACGCAGGCATTTGCAACTAATGAAAAACTGTTTTTT
TRBV9	TRBD2	TRBJ2-7	.	CASSVEAGPTPGLAVYEQYF	TGTGCCAGCAGCGTAGAAGCGGGACCCACCCCGGGACTAGCGGTCTACGAGCAGTACTTC
TRBV10-3	TRBD2	TRBJ2-3	.	CAISESYPGTRRRLTDTQYF	TGTGCCATCAGTGAGTCGTACCCCGGGACTAGAAGAAGACTCACAGATACGCAGTATTTT
TRBV7-9	.	TRBJ2-2	.	CASSPLDRHTGELFF	TGTGCCAGCAGCCCCTTGGACAGACACACCGGGGAGCTGTTTTTT
TRBV11-2	TRBD2	TRBJ2-5	.	CASSLPGTAGTSGPRAQETQYF	TGTGCCAGCAGTCTGCCCGGAACCGCCGGGACTAGCGGGCCCAGAGCACAAGAGACCCAGTACTTC
TRBV7-9	.	TRBJ2-2	.	CASSPGSWGELFF	TGTGCCAGCAGTCCAGGGTCGTGGGGGGAGCTGTTTTTT
TRBV5-1	.	TRBJ2-1	.	CASSFAGVNEQFF	TGCGCCAGCAGCTTTGCAGGGGTGAATGAGCAGTTCTTC
TRBV5-1	.	TRBJ2-1	.	CASSLSTWFPVNEQFF	TGCGCCAGCAGCTTGTCGACTTGGTTCCCGGTCAATGAGCAGTTCTTC
TRBV3-1/TRBV3-2	TRBD1	TRBJ2-4	.	CASSQGQGNIQYF	TGTGCCAGCAGCCAGGGACAGGGGAACATTCAGTACTTC
TRBV3-1/TRBV3-2	.	TRBJ1-1	.	CASSQALTEAFF	TGTGCCAGCAGCCAAGCCCTCACTGAAGCTTTCTTT
TRBV29-1	TRBD1	TRBJ2-7	.	CSVEAGGRYEQYF	TGCAGCGTTGAAGCAGGGGGCCGGTACGAGCAGTACTTC
TRBV28	.	TRBJ1-5	.	CASTFGKNSNQPQHF	TGTGCCAGCACCTTCGGGAAGAATAGCAATCAGCCCCAGCATTTT
TRBV6-5	.	TRBJ1-5	.	CASTEPNQPQHF	TGTGCCAGCACCGAGCCAAATCAGCCCCAGCATTTT
TRBV25-1	TRBD2	TRBJ2-5	.	CASSGGLAGGGETQYF	TGTGCCAGCAGTGGAGGACTAGCGGGAGGCGGGGAGACCCAGTACTTC
TRBV7-9	.	TRBJ2-1	.	CASSLRGGADNEQFF	TGTGCCAGCAGCCTAAGAGGGGGGGCCGACAATGAGCAGTTCTTC